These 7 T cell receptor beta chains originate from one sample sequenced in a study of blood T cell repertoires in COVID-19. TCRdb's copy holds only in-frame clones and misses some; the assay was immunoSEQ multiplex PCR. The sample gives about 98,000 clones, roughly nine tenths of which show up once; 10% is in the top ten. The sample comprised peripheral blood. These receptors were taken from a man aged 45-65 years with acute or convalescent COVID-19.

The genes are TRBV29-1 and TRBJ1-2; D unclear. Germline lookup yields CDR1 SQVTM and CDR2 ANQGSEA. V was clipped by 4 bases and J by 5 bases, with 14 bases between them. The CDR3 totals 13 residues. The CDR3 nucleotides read TGCAGCGTTGGGACCGGGAGTGGGTATGGCTACACCTTC. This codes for CSVGTGSGYGYTF. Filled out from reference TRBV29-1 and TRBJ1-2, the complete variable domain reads SAVISQKPSRDICQRGTSLTIQCQVDSQVTMMFWYRQQPGQSLTLIATANQGSEATYESGFVIDKFPISRPNLTFSTLTVSNMSPEDSSIYLCSVGTGSGYGYTFGSGTRLTVV.

The CDR3 DNA reads as TGCGCCAGCATCCAGGACAGGGTGCACACCGGGGAGCTGTTTTTT. Translating it yields CASIQDRVHTGELFF. The chain is built from TRBV5-1 and TRBJ2-2; TRBD1 aligns across 8 bases. CDR1 SGHRS and CDR2 YFSETQ come from the germline V gene. Germline trimming cut 6 bases from V and 3 bases from J; bases unmatched to any gene: 7. The CDR3 runs to 15 residues.

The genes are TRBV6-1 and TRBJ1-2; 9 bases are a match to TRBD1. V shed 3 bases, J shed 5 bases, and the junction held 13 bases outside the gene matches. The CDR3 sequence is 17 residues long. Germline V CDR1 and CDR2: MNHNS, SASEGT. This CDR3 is CASSEGTGTPPPYGYTF. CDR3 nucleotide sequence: TGTGCCAGCAGTGAGGGGACAGGGACGCCACCGCCTTATGGCTACACCTTC.

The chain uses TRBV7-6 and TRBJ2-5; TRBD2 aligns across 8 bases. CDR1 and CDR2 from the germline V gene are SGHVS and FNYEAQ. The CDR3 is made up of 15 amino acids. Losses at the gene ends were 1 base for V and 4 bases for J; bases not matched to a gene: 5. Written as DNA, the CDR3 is TGTGCCAGCAGCTTAGTAGATACTAGCGGAGAGACCCAGTACTTC. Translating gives CASSLVDTSGETQYF.

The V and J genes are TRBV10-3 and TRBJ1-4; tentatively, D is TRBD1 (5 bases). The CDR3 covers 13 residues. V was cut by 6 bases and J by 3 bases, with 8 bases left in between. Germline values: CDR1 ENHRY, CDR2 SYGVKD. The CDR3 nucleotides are TGTGCCATCAGGGGGGAGGCTAATGAAAAACTGTTTTTT. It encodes CAIRGEANEKLFF.

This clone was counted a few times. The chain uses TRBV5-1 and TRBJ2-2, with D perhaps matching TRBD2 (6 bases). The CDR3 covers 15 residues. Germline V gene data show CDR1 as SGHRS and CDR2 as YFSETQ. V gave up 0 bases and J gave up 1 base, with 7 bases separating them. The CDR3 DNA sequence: TGCGCCAGCAGCTTGGAGACTAGGAACACCGGGGAGCTGTTTTTT. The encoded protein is CASSLETRNTGELFF.

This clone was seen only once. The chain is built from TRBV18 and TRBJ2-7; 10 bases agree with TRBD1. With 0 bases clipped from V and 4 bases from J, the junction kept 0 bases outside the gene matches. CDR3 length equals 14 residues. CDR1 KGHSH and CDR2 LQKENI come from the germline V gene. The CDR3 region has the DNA TGTGCCAGCTCACCACCGGGACAGGGGTACGAGCAGTACTTC. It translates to CASSPPGQGYEQYF.